These 24 T cell receptor beta chains came from one sample sequenced in a study of naive and memory T cell subsets. Four PCR rounds used nested alpha and beta constant region primers plus the SP2 primer. In TCRdb, the 5' RACE reads were re-called with MiXCR into one record per CDR3 protein. The sample includes approximately 32,000 distinct CDR3 sequences, 16% of them seen just once. A UMI-containing oligonucleotide was joined by 3' ligation to the TCR cDNA template. These receptors all come from a female donor in good health.

This clonotype was counted between two and nine times. This rearrangement joins TRBV7-9 to TRBJ2-1; 9 nucleotides match TRBD1. After removal of 2 bases from V and 8 bases from J, the junction contained 10 bases not matched to a gene. The germline V gene encodes CDR1 SEHNR and CDR2 FQNEAQ (reference sequence). This CDR3 is 16 amino acids long. The CDR3 is CASSLLGGQGGYEQFF. Written as DNA, the CDR3 is TGTGCCAGCAGCTTACTGGGGGGACAGGGTGGATATGAGCAGTTCTTC.

The V call is TRBV18, the J call TRBJ1-2; D gene unclear. Between the trimmed V and J ends, which lost 2 bases and 0 bases, there was a span of 4 bases. Germline CDR1 and CDR2: KGHSH and LQKENI. This CDR3 comprises 13 residues. The CDR3 coding sequence is TGTGCCAGCTCACCAGGGACTAACTATGGCTACACCTTC. Translation gives CASSPGTNYGYTF.

This clonotype was detected only a few times. V and J are TRBV29-1 and TRBJ1-1; the D is unclear. V was trimmed by 2 bases and J by 1 base, leaving 14 bases between them. This CDR3 spans 15 amino acids. Germline CDR1 SQVTM, CDR2 ANQGSEA. CDR3 DNA sequence: TGCAGCGTTGAAAGGGTTGGCGGGCAGAACACTGAAGCTTTCTTT. Translated, it gives CSVERVGGQNTEAFF.

This chain connects TRBV29-1 to TRBJ2-1, with unresolved D. The germline V gene has CDR1 SQVTM and CDR2 ANQGSEA. This CDR3 comprises 14 residues. V was shortened by 4 bases and J by 0 bases, with 10 bases between the two germline ends. Written as DNA, the CDR3 is TGCAGCGTTGTGGGCACCAGCTCCTACAATGAGCAGTTCTTC. Encoded protein: CSVVGTSSYNEQFF.

This clonotype was counted many times. The chain couples TRBV7-2 to TRBJ2-6, with D perhaps assigned TRBD1 or TRBD2 (5 bases each). The germline V and J ends were trimmed by 3 bases and 4 bases, with 13 bases remaining between them. Germline CDR1 and CDR2: SGHTA and FQGNSA. The CDR3 totals 16 residues. The CDR3 loop reads CASSLRSGTGANVLTF. CDR3 in DNA: TGTGCCAGCAGCTTGAGATCAGGGACGGGGGCCAACGTCCTGACTTTC.

The chain uses TRBV4-2 and TRBJ2-5; 11 positions match TRBD2. CDR1 is LGHNA, CDR2 YNFKEQ, per germline. The CDR3 runs to 17 residues. V dropped 4 bases and J dropped 5; count of bases not matched to a gene: 12. The CDR3 reads CASSPFSGGAGEETQYF. The DNA of the CDR3 is TGTGCCAGCAGCCCTTTTAGCGGGGGGGCCGGGGAGGAGACCCAGTACTTC.

In the case of this clonotype: A much larger clone lies one base from this, so it may be a read error. This chain links TRBV20-1 with TRBJ1-1, with D perhaps matching TRBD1 (6 bases). CDR1 is DFQATT and CDR2 is SNEGSKA in the germline V gene (reference sequence). The CDR3 is 11 residues long. In DNA form, the CDR3 reads TGCAGTGCGAGAGGGGGGGAAGAAGCTTTCTTT. Translated, it gives CSARGGEEAFF.

The gene calls are TRBV29-1 and TRBJ2-7; D may correspond to TRBD1 or TRBD2 (5 bases each). V was clipped by 6 bases and J by 4 bases, with 16 bases between them. The CDR3 loop spans 13 amino acids. Germline values: CDR1 SQVTM, CDR2 ANQGSEA. CDR3 residues: CSVGARVGYEQYF. For the CDR3, the DNA is TGCAGCGTCGGGGCCAGGGTCGGGTACGAGCAGTACTTC.

By sample share, this clonotype is medium-sized (0.01 to 0.1%). The rearrangement joins TRBV18 to TRBJ1-5, with 7 bases matching TRBD1. The CDR3 has 13 residues. The V and J ends lost 2 bases and 5 bases, in that order; junction bases with no gene match: 0. From germline, CDR1 is KGHSH and CDR2 LQKENI. The CDR3 coding sequence is TGTGCCAGCTCACCAGACAGGGATCAGCCCCAGCATTTT. Translation gives CASSPDRDQPQHF.

This clonotype was picked up a small number of times. An end of the junction differs from the germline gene, which may be a read error. The chain employs TRBV10-3 and TRBJ1-1; no definite D call. The CDR3 has 14 amino acids. Germline loops: CDR1 ENHRY, CDR2 SYGVKD. As DNA, the CDR3 is TGTGCCAGCAGTTACTCGTTGGAGAACACTGAAGCTTTCTTT. This encodes CASSYSLENTEAFF.

This clonotype was picked up a small number of times. The V and J genes are TRBV6-8 and TRBJ2-7; D is undetermined. Trimming cost V 2 bases and J 7 bases, with 15 bases left between them. In germline, CDR1 is MNHGY, CDR2 SAAAGT. This CDR3 has 14 residues. This chain's CDR3 is CASSYTRPVGEQYF. The DNA for the CDR3 is TGTGCCAGCAGTTACACCCGACCGGTAGGGGAGCAGTACTTC.

V is TRBV21-1 and J is TRBJ1-4. TRBV21-1 constitutes a pseudogene. This CDR3 is 12 amino acids long. In nucleotides, the CDR3 is TGTGCCAGCAGGACCCGCGGGGAAAAACTGTTTTTT. As protein: CASRTRGEKLFF.

This clonotype occurred many times. The chain has TRBV7-2 and TRBJ1-6; the match to TRBD1 covers 7 bases. The germline V gene has CDR1 SGHTA and CDR2 FQGNSA. The CDR3 runs 13 residues. After removal of 8 bases from V and 7 bases from J, the junction contained 5 bases not matched to a gene. CDR3 residues: CASLGQINSPLHF. In DNA form, the CDR3 reads TGTGCCAGCCTGGGACAGATCAATTCACCCCTCCACTTT.

This clonotype was observed many times. This CDR3 is CASSMVPNSPLHF. The CDR3 nucleotides are TGTGCCAGTAGTATGGTTCCTAATTCACCCCTCCACTTT. The rearrangement links TRBV19 to TRBJ1-6; unclear D gene. Germline V gives CDR1 LNHDA, CDR2 SQIVND (reference sequence). This CDR3 has 13 amino acids. V was clipped by 3 bases and J by 6 bases, with 6 bases between them. Based on the CDR3 plus reference TRBV19 and TRBJ1-6, the full variable domain is DGGITQSPKYLFRKEGQNVTLSCEQNLNHDAMYWYRQDPGQGLRLIYYSQIVNDFQKGDIAEGYSVSREKKESFPLTVTSAQKNPTAFYLCASSMVPNSPLHFGNGTRLTVT.

Judged by abundance, this clonotype is medium-sized. The V and J genes are TRBV25-1 and TRBJ2-1; unclear D gene. Trimming removed 3 bases from V and 8 bases from J, with 17 bases in between. This CDR3 has 15 residues. Germline values: CDR1 MGHDK, CDR2 SYGVNS. This chain's CDR3 is CASSDARAPGYEQFF. DNA of the CDR3: TGTGCCAGCAGTGACGCCCGGGCCCCCGGTTATGAGCAGTTCTTC.

This clonotype was recorded many times. The genes are TRBV6-4 and TRBJ2-1; no clear D. The CDR3 loop spans 15 amino acids. Looked up from germline, CDR1 is MRHNA and CDR2 is SNTAGT. With 6 bases removed from V and 0 bases from J, the gap between germline ends came to 12 bases. CDR3 residues: CASSSTLSSYNEQFF. CDR3 sequence (DNA): TGTGCCAGCAGCTCTACTCTTAGCTCCTACAATGAGCAGTTCTTC.

The chain recombines TRBV5-8 with TRBJ2-1, with D tentatively TRBD2 (5 bases). The CDR3 loop spans 16 amino acids. Germline V gene sequence: CDR1 SGHTS, CDR2 YDEGEE. The ends were cut back, 0 bases at V and 1 base at J, with 11 bases in the middle. This chain's CDR3 is CASSLAGVGSYNEQFF. CDR3 DNA sequence: TGTGCCAGCAGCTTGGCCGGGGTAGGGTCCTACAATGAGCAGTTCTTC.

This clonotype has more than one count but fewer than ten. This chain's CDR3 is CASSFYRSHDEQYF. For the CDR3, the DNA is TGTGCCAGCAGTTTCTACAGGAGTCACGACGAGCAGTACTTC. V gene TRBV12-3 or TRBV12-4 combines with J gene TRBJ2-7; the D gene is possibly TRBD1 (5 bases). V was clipped by 3 bases and J by 5 bases, with 14 bases between them. The CDR3 runs to 14 residues.

The table lists this clonotype with many counts. The rearrangement joins TRBV29-1 to TRBJ2-3; 7 bases line up with TRBD2. CDR1 and CDR2 from the germline V gene are SQVTM and ANQGSEA. The junction had 10 bases not matched to a gene; V was cut back by 7 bases and J by 0 bases. This CDR3 contains 15 residues. The CDR3 coding sequence is TGCAGCGCGACTGCGGGGGTTCATAGCACAGATACGCAGTATTTT. Its protein product is CSATAGVHSTDTQYF.

The chain is built from TRBV7-9 and TRBJ1-2; 8 bases line up with TRBD1. V trimming: 3 bases; J trimming: 10 bases; junction bases outside the gene matches: 4. The germline V gene has CDR1 SEHNR and CDR2 FQNEAQ (reference sequence). CDR3 size: 12 residues. The CDR3 bases are TGTGCCAGCAGCTTTGACAGGGGTCACTACACCTTC. It translates to CASSFDRGHYTF.

This clonotype has only a few counts. The chain carries TRBV6-6 and TRBJ2-7, with D maybe TRBD2 (6 bases). The V and J ends lost 0 bases and 3 bases respectively, with 6 bases between them. The CDR3 totals 13 residues. Germline V gives CDR1 MNHNY, CDR2 SVGAGI (reference sequence). CDR3 in DNA: TGTGCCAGCAGTTACTCGGACTACTACGAGCAGTACTTC. This codes for CASSYSDYYEQYF.

The chain has TRBV11-2 and TRBJ2-7; D is uncertain. Germline assignment: CDR1 SGHAT and CDR2 FQNNGV. The ends were cut back, 5 bases at V and 7 bases at J, with 21 bases in the middle. The CDR3 covers 15 residues. CDR3 in amino acids: CASSLQRLVLREQYF. Here the CDR3 DNA reads TGTGCCAGCAGCCTACAAAGGTTGGTCCTAAGGGAGCAGTACTTC.

This clonotype was recorded at least ten times. V and J are TRBV20-1 and TRBJ1-5, with TRBD1 identical over 8 bases. This CDR3 region has 18 residues. The V gene's germline CDR1 is DFQATT and CDR2 SNEGSKA (reference sequence). The V and J ends lost 5 bases and 0 bases, in that order; junction bases with no gene match: 15. The DNA for the CDR3 is TGCAGTGCTTCTCAGCCGGGACAGGCAGACCATAGCAATCAGCCCCAGCATTTT. Its protein product is CSASQPGQADHSNQPQHF.

Here the CDR3 DNA reads TGTGCCAGCAGCCAGCCAGAGTCCTATAATTCACCCCTCCACTTT. Translating gives CASSQPESYNSPLHF. The chain joins TRBV7-6 to TRBJ1-6; D unresolved. The CDR3 is 15 amino acids. Germline V gene data show CDR1 as SGHVS and CDR2 as FNYEAQ. V dropped 5 bases and J dropped 1 base, with 9 bases sitting between them.